Listed here are 18 T cell receptor beta chains from one sample, sequenced in a study of brain T cells in children with intractable seizures. Documented time point: blood from clinic visit 5 months post-surgery; TSC patient then seizure free. Sequencing was performed with immunoSEQ multiplex PCR; in TCRdb, only in-frame clones are kept and a portion is missing. Of about 350,000 clones listed, more than 85% are singletons. The starting material was peripheral blood, obtained less than 6 months after surgery. The receptors shown here come from a boy under three years old with tuberous sclerosis and intractable seizures.

On this clone itself: Other DNA sequences in this sample translate to the same CDR3. The chain carries TRBV19 and TRBJ1-5; D is perhaps TRBD1 (5 bases). CDR3 size: 14 residues. Germline lookup yields CDR1 LNHDA and CDR2 SQIVND (reference sequence). Trimming took off 0 bases at V and 2 bases at J, with 5 bases between the two ends. The CDR3: CASSIEGGNQPQHF. Written as DNA, the CDR3 is TGTGCCAGTAGTATAGAGGGGGGCAATCAGCCCCAGCATTTT.

This clone was seen a single time. Here the CDR3 DNA reads TGTGCCACCAGTGATTTTTCAACCCGACCCGGGGAGCTGTTTTTT. This translates into CATSDFSTRPGELFF. The chain has TRBV24-1 and TRBJ2-2; D uncertain. Trimming removed 1 base at V and 6 bases at J, with 11 bases between. The V gene's germline CDR1 is KGHDR and CDR2 SFDVKD. The CDR3 runs 15 residues.

This clone occurred once. The chain uses TRBV6-5 and TRBJ1-2; possibly TRBD1 for D (5 bases). The V gene's germline CDR1 is MNHEY and CDR2 SVGAGI. This CDR3 comprises 12 residues. V was cut by 9 bases and J by 4 bases, with 12 bases left in between. CDR3 loop: CASYRPGYGYTF. The DNA of the CDR3 is TGTGCCAGTTACAGGCCGGGCTATGGCTACACCTTC.

The chain is built from TRBV24-1 and TRBJ2-1; D gene uncertain. V was shortened by 3 bases and J by 7 bases, with 18 bases between the two germline ends. This CDR3 is 16 amino acids long. CDR1 KGHDR and CDR2 SFDVKD come from the germline V gene. This CDR3 reads CATSDGERLHRNEQFF. CDR3 bases: TGTGCCACCAGTGATGGAGAGAGGCTCCACCGGAATGAGCAGTTCTTC.

V is TRBV5-1 and J is TRBJ2-5; the D gene could be TRBD1 or TRBD2 (5 bases each). V lost 4 bases and J 5 bases, leaving 18 bases between the germline ends. CDR1 and CDR2 (germline): SGHRS, YFSETQ. This CDR3 has 15 residues. The CDR3 is CASSPLGGGEETQYF. In nucleotides, the CDR3 is TGCGCCAGCAGCCCTTTGGGTGGGGGAGAGGAGACCCAGTACTTC.

The CDR3 protein is CASRGTDRPRLGYTF. DNA for the CDR3: TGTGCCAGCAGGGGAACGGACAGGCCGCGTTTGGGCTACACCTTC. The chain joins TRBV6-5 to TRBJ1-2; 7 bases map to TRBD1. CDR1 MNHEY and CDR2 SVGAGI come from the germline V gene. The V and J ends lost 6 bases and 8 bases, in that order; junction bases with no gene match: 15. There are 15 residues in the CDR3.

This chain connects TRBV7-3 to TRBJ1-4; the D is unclear. Germline values: CDR1 SGHTA, CDR2 FQGTGA. V was shortened by 5 bases and J by 0 bases, with 16 bases between the two germline ends. The CDR3 covers 17 residues. The CDR3 loop is CASSPPGPIPTNEKLFF. The CDR3 nucleotides read TGTGCCAGCAGCCCTCCCGGCCCTATCCCAACTAATGAAAAACTGTTTTTT. The entire variable domain, with the rest obtained from reference TRBV7-3 and TRBJ1-4, is as follows: GAGVSQTPSNKVTEKGKYVELRCDPISGHTALYWYRQSLGQGPEFLIYFQGTGAADDSGLPNDRFFAVRPEGSVSTLKIQRTERGDSAVYLCASSPPGPIPTNEKLFFGSGTQLSVL.

This clone was counted a single time. The same CDR3 can be traced to other DNA sequences in this sample. V is TRBV7-6 and J is TRBJ1-3; D possibly corresponds to TRBD1 (5 bases). The CDR3 contains 17 residues. Germline V CDR1 and CDR2: SGHVS, FNYEAQ. V was pared by 2 bases and J by 0 bases, with 14 bases between. The CDR3 coding sequence is TGTGCCAGCAGCTTAATGGCGGGACGGAGCTCTGGAAACACCATATATTTT. It is translated as CASSLMAGRSSGNTIYF.

The chain employs TRBV19 and TRBJ2-7, with D perhaps TRBD2 (6 bases). CDR3 length: 15 amino acids. The V gene lost 6 bases and the J gene lost 4 bases, with 19 bases spanning the gap. CDR1 is LNHDA and CDR2 is SQIVND in the germline V gene (reference sequence). CDR3 sequence: CASSAGGDFRYEQYF. The CDR3 region has the DNA TGTGCCAGTAGCGCCGGCGGGGATTTCAGGTACGAGCAGTACTTC.

The chain has TRBV25-1 and TRBJ1-2, with 10 bases matching TRBD1. Germline lookup yields CDR1 MGHDK and CDR2 SYGVNS. The CDR3 runs 15 residues. The V gene end was trimmed by 6 bases and the J gene end by 7 bases; junction bases not matched to a gene: 11. The CDR3 region is CASSNTGQGRGGYTF. CDR3 nucleotides: TGTGCCAGCAGCAACACGGGACAGGGGAGAGGTGGCTACACCTTC.

V and J are TRBV27 and TRBJ2-7; D possibly corresponds to TRBD1 (6 bases). There are 12 residues in the CDR3. Germline V CDR1 and CDR2: MNHEY, SMNVEV (reference sequence). The ends were cut back, 8 bases at V and 6 bases at J, with 14 bases in the middle. CDR3 loop: CASSNRASEQYF. In nucleotides, the CDR3 is TGTGCCAGCTCCAACAGGGCATCCGAGCAGTACTTC.

The chain employs TRBV18 and TRBJ2-7; D call uncertain. The CDR3 runs to 13 residues. The germline CDR1 and CDR2 sequences are KGHSH and LQKENI. V lost 2 bases, J lost 1 base, and 6 bases lay in between. The CDR3 loop is CASSPGDSYEQYF. The CDR3 DNA reads as TGTGCCAGCTCACCAGGGGATTCCTACGAGCAGTACTTC.

This clone was detected only once. CDR3 amino acids: CASSTRLTSYEQYF. DNA for the CDR3: TGTGCCAGTAGTACACGATTAACCTCCTACGAGCAGTACTTC. The chain couples TRBV19 to TRBJ2-7; no definite D call. Trimming took off 4 bases at V and 0 bases at J, with 10 bases between the two ends. This CDR3 has 14 residues. Germline assignment: CDR1 LNHDA and CDR2 SQIVND (reference sequence). Drawing the rest from reference TRBV19 and TRBJ2-7, the complete variable domain is DGGITQSPKYLFRKEGQNVTLSCEQNLNHDAMYWYRQDPGQGLRLIYYSQIVNDFQKGDIAEGYSVSREKKESFPLTVTSAQKNPTAFYLCASSTRLTSYEQYFGPGTRLTVT.

The V gene is TRBV6-5, the J gene TRBJ2-5; 11 bases match TRBD2. The germline CDR1 and CDR2 sequences are MNHEY and SVGAGI. CDR3 length: 15 amino acids. The J segment lost 5 bases and the V segment lost 7 bases, leaving 9 bases of the junction unmatched. CDR3 nucleotides: TGTGCCAGCAACTTTCTAGCGGGGGGAAGGGAGACCCAGTACTTC. Residues: CASNFLAGGRETQYF.

The sample holds one count of this clone. The V and J genes are TRBV27 and TRBJ2-7, with D perhaps TRBD2 (6 bases). V lost 6 bases and J lost 0, with 12 bases in between. Germline assignment: CDR1 MNHEY and CDR2 SMNVEV (reference sequence). CDR3 length equals 14 residues. CDR3 sequence: CASRLATDSYEQYF. CDR3 in DNA: TGTGCCAGCAGGCTAGCGACCGACTCCTACGAGCAGTACTTC.

The chain employs TRBV19 and TRBJ2-7; 10 bases are a match to TRBD2. The CDR3 spans 17 residues. V shed 3 bases and J 3 bases; nucleotides not matched to a gene: 11. Germline CDR1 and CDR2: LNHDA and SQIVND (reference sequence). The CDR3: CASSMLAGEYGGYEQYF. DNA of the CDR3: TGTGCCAGTAGTATGCTAGCGGGAGAGTATGGGGGCTACGAGCAGTACTTC.

The gene calls are TRBV10-2 and TRBJ2-7; a possible D gene is TRBD1 (6 bases). Trimming took off 8 bases at V and 0 bases at J, with 11 bases between the two ends. CDR1 is WSHSY and CDR2 is SAAADI in the germline V gene. This CDR3 is 13 amino acids long. CDR3 nucleotide sequence: TGCGCCAGCGAAGGACAGCTCTCCTACGAGCAGTACTTC. Protein product: CASEGQLSYEQYF.

V gene TRBV9 combines with J gene TRBJ2-1; 9 bases fit TRBD2. The ends lost 3 bases at V and 8 bases at J; junction bases unmatched: 12. The CDR3 is 16 amino acids. CDR1 is SGDLS and CDR2 is YYNGEE in the germline V gene. CDR3: CASSDEGLAGLDEQFF. The DNA of the CDR3 is TGTGCCAGCAGCGACGAGGGACTAGCCGGTTTGGATGAGCAGTTCTTC.